The present TCR beta chain was sequenced within a study of cytomegalovirus exposure and HLA in healthy donors. Regarding this clone: Its specificity is not known.

The germline CDR1 and CDR2 sequences are MDHEN and SYDVKM. The ends lost 8 bases at V and 4 bases at J; junction bases unmatched: 3. CDR3 length equals 12 residues. Broader study findings: Only CMV serostatus was available as immune exposure information. A later analysis found common viral pathogens apparently linked to several of the most significant clusters. The classifier reportedly diagnosed cytomegalovirus status with high sensitivity and specificity.

The PCR contained 60 Vbeta and 13 Jbeta primers. Measured with immunoSEQ multiplex PCR; TCRdb has only the in-frame clones, and not every one. The repertoire consists of around 190,000 clones, with around 83% occurring once and the leading ten covering more than 1.5%. The rearrangement joins TRBV28 to TRBJ1-2; 8 positions match TRBD1. The sequenced material came from PBMCs. The TCR sequence derives from a middle-aged man in good health and CMV-seropositive. CDR3 bases: TGTGCCAGCTCCGACAGGGGCTATGGCTACACCTTC. Translation: CASSDRGYGYTF.